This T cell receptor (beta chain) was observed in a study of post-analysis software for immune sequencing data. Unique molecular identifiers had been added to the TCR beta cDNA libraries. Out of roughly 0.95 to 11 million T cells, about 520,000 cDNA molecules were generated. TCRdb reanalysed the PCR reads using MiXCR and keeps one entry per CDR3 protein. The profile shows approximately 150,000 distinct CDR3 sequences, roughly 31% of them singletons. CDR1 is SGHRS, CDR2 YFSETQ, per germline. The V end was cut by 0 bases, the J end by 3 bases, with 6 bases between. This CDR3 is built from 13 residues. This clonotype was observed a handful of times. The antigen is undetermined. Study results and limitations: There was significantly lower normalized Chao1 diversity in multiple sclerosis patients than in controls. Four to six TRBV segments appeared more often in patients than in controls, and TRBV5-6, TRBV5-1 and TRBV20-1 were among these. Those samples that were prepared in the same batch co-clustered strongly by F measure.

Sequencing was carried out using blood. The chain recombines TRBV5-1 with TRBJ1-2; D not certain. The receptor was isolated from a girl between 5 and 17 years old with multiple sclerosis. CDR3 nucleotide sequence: TGCGCCAGCAGCTTGGCCGCTGACTATGGCTACACCTTC. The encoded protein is CASSLAADYGYTF. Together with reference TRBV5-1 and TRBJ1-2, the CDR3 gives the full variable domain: KAGVTQTPRYLIKTRGQQVTLSCSPISGHRSVSWYQQTPGQGLQFLFEYFSETQRNKGNFPGRFSGRQFSNSRSEMNVSTLELGDSALYLCASSLAADYGYTFGSGTRLTVV.